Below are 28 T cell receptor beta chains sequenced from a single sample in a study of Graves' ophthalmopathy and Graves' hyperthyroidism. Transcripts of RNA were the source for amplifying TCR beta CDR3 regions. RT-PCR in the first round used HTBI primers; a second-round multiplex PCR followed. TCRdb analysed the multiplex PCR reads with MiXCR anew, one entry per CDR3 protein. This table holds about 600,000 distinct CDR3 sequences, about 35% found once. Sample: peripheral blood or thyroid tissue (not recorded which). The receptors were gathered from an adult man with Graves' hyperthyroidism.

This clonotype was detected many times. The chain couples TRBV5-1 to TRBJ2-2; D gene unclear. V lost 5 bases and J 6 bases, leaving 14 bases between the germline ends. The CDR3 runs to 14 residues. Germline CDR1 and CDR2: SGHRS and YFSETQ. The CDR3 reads CASRMTRLAGELFF. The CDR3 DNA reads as TGCGCCAGCAGAATGACAAGATTGGCCGGGGAGCTGTTTTTT.

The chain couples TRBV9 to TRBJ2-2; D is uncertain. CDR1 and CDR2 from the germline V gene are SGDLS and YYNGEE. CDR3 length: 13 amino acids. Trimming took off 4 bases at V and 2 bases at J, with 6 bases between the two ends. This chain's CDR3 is CASSTLNTGELFF. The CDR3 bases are TGTGCCAGCAGCACACTTAACACCGGGGAGCTGTTTTTT.

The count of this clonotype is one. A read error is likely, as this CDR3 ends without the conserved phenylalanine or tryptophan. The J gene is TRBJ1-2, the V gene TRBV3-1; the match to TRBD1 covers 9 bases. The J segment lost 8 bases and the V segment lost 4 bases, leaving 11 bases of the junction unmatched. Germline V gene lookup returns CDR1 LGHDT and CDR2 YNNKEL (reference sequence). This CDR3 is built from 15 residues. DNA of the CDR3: TGTGCCAGCAGCCCAGGCCCCGGGACAGGGCACGGCTACACCTCC. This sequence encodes CASSPGPGTGHGYTS.

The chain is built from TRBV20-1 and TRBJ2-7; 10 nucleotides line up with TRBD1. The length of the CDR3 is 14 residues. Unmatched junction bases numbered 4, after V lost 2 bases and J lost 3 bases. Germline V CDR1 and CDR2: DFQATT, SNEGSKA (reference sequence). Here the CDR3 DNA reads TGCAGTGCTAGACCCGGACAGGGGGGCTACGAGCAGTACTTC. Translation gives CSARPGQGGYEQYF.

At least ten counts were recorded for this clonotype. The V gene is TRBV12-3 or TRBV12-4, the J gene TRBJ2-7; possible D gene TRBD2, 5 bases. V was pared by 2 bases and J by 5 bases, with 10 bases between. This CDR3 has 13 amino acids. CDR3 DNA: TGTGCCAGCAGTTTACGGGGAGTCAACGAGCAGTACTTC. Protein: CASSLRGVNEQYF.

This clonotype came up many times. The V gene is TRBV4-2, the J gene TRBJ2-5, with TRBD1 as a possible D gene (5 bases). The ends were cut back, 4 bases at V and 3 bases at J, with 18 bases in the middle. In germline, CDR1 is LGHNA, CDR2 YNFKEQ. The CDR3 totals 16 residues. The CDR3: CASSRGAQGREETQYF. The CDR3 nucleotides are TGTGCCAGCAGCCGGGGCGCTCAAGGCAGGGAAGAGACCCAGTACTTC.

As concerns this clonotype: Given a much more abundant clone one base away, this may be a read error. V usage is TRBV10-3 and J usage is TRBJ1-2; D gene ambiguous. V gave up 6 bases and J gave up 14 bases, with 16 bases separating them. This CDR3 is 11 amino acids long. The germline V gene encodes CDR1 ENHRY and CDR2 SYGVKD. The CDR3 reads CAISFATQRTF. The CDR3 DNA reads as TGTGCCATCAGCTTCGCGACGCAGCGGACCTTC.

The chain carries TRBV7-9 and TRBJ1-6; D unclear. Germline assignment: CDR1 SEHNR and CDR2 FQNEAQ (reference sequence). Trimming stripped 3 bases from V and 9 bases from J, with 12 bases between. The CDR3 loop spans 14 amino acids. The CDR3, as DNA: TGTGCCAGCAGCTTCGACCGGGCGGGTTCACCCCTCCACTTT. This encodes CASSFDRAGSPLHF.

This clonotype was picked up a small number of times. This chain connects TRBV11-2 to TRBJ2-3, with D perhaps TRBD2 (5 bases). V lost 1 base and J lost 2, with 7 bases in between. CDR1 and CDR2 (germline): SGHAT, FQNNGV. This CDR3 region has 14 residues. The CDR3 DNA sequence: TGTGCCAGCAGCTTAGCAGCGGCCACAGATACGCAGTATTTT. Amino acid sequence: CASSLAAATDTQYF.

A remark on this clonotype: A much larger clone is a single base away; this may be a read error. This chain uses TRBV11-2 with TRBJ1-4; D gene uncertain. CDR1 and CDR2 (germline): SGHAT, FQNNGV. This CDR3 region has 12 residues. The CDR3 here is CASSLPNGKLFF. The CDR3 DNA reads TGTGCCAGCAGCTTACCTAATGGAAAACTGTTTTTT.

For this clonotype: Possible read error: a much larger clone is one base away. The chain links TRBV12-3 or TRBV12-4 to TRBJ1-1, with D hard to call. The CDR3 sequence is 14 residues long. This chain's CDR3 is CASSLRLGNTGAFF. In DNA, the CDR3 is TGTGCCAGCAGTTTACGCTTAGGGAACACTGGAGCTTTCTTT.

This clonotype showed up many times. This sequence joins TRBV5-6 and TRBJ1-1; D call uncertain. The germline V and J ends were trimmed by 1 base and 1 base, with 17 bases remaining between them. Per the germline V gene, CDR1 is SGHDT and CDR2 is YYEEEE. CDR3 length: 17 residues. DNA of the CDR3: TGTGCCAGCAGCTTGTGGGGAAAAGGGCGCAAGAACACTGAAGCTTTCTTT. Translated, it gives CASSLWGKGRKNTEAFF. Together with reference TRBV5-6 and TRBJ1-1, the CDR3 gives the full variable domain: DAGVTQSPTHLIKTRGQQVTLRCSPKSGHDTVSWYQQALGQGPQFIFQYYEEEERQRGNFPDRFSGHQFPNYSSELNVNALLLGDSALYLCASSLWGKGRKNTEAFFGQGTRLTVV.

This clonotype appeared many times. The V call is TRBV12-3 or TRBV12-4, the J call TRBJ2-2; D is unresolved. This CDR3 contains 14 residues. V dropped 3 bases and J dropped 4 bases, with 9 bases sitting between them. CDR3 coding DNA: TGTGCCAGCAGTTTCCCCCCCTTCACCGGGGAGCTGTTTTTT. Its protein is CASSFPPFTGELFF.

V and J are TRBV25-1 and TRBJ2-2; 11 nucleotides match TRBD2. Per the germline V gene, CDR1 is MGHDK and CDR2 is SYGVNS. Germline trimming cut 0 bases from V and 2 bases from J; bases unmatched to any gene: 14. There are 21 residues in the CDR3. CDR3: CASSEYSRGGLAATNTGELFF. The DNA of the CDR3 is TGTGCCAGCAGTGAATATAGCCGAGGGGGACTAGCGGCAACAAACACCGGGGAGCTGTTTTTT.

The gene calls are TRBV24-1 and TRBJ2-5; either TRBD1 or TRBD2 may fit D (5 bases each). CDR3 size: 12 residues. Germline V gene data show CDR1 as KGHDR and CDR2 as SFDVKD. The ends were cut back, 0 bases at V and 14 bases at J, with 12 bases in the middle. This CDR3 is CATSDLGTRSYF. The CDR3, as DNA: TGTGCCACCAGTGATTTGGGGACCCGGTCATACTTC.

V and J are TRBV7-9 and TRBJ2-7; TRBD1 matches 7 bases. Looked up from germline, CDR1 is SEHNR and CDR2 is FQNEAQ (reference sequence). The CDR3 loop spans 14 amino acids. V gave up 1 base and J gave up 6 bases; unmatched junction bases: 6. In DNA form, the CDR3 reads TGTGCCAGCAGCTTAGACAGGGGCGTGATCGAGCAGTACTTC. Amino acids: CASSLDRGVIEQYF.

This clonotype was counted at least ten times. The CDR3 nucleotides read TGTGCCAGCACGAACACCGGGGAGCTGTTTTTT. This translates into CASTNTGELFF. V is TRBV25-1 and J is TRBJ2-2; D is uncertain. The germline CDR1 and CDR2 sequences are MGHDK and SYGVNS. The CDR3 has 11 amino acids. V was trimmed by 7 bases and J by 0 bases, leaving 0 bases between them. The whole variable domain, remainder taken from reference TRBV25-1 and TRBJ2-2, is EADIYQTPRYLVIGTGKKITLECSQTMGHDKMYWYQQDPGMELHLIHYSYGVNSTEKGDLSSESTVSRIRTEHFPLTLESARPSHTSQYLCASTNTGELFFGEGSRLTVL.

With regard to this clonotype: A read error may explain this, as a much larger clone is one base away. The CDR3 loop is CASSDAGGVYTF. The DNA of the CDR3 is TGTGCCAGCAGTGACGCGGGGGGCGTCTACACCTTC. This rearrangement joins TRBV2 to TRBJ1-2; tentatively, D is TRBD1 (6 bases). The CDR3 sequence is 12 residues long. CDR1 and CDR2 (germline): SNHLY, FYNNEI. Trimming removed 3 bases from V and 10 bases from J, with 12 bases in between.

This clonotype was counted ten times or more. The DNA for the CDR3 is TGCAGTGCTAGAGTAGGAGCAGAAGGTAACACTGAAGCTTTCTTT. Translated, it gives CSARVGAEGNTEAFF. The chain has TRBV20-1 and TRBJ1-1; D unresolved. This CDR3 is built from 15 residues. Trimming took off 1 base at V and 2 bases at J, with 14 bases between the two ends. From germline, CDR1 is DFQATT and CDR2 SNEGSKA (reference sequence).

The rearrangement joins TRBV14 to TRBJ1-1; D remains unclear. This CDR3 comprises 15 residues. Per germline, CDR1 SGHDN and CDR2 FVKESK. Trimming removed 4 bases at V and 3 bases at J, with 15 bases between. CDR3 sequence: CASSPVWRTDTEAFF. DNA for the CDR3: TGTGCCAGCAGCCCAGTGTGGAGGACTGACACTGAAGCTTTCTTT.

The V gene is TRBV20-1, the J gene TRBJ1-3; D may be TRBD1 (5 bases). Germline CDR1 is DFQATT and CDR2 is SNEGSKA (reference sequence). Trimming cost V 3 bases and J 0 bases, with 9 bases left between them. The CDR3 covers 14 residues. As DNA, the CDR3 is TGCAGTGCTAGCTCCGACAGCTCTGGAAACACCATATATTTT. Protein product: CSASSDSSGNTIYF.

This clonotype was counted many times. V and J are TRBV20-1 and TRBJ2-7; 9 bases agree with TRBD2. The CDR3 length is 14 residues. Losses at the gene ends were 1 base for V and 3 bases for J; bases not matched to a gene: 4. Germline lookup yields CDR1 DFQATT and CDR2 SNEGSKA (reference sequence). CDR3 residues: CSARGGGDFYEQYF. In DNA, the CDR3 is TGCAGTGCTAGAGGCGGGGGGGACTTCTACGAGCAGTACTTC.

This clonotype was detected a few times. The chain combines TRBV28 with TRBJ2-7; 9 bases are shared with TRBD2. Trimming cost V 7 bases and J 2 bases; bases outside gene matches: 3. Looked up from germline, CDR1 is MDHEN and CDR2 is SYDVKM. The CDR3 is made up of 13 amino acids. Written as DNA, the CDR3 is TGTGCCAGCACTAGCGGGGCCACCTACGAGCAGTACTTC. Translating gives CASTSGATYEQYF.

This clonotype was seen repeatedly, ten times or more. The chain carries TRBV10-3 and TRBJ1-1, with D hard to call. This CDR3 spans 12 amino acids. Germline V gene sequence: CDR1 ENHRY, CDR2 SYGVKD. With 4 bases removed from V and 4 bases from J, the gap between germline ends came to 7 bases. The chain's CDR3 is CAISVSGTEAFF. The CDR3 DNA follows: TGTGCCATCAGTGTCAGTGGCACTGAAGCTTTCTTT.

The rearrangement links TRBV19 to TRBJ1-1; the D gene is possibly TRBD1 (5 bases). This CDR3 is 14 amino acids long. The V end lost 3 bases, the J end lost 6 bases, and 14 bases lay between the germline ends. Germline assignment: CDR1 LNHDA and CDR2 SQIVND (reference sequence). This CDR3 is CASSMEGSGAEAFF. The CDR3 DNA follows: TGTGCCAGTAGTATGGAGGGGAGTGGGGCTGAAGCTTTCTTT. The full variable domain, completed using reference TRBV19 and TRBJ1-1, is DGGITQSPKYLFRKEGQNVTLSCEQNLNHDAMYWYRQDPGQGLRLIYYSQIVNDFQKGDIAEGYSVSREKKESFPLTVTSAQKNPTAFYLCASSMEGSGAEAFFGQGTRLTVV.

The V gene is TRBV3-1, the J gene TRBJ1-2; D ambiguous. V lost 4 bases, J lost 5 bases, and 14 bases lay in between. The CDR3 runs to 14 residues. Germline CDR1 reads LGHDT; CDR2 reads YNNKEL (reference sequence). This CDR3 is CASSPDHGWYGYTF. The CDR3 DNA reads TGTGCCAGCAGCCCAGATCACGGGTGGTATGGCTACACCTTC.

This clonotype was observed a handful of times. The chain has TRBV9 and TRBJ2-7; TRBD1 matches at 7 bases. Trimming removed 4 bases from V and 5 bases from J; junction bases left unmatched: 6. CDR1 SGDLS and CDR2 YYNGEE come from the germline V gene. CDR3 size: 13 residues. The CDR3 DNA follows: TGTGCCAGCAGCCCGACAGGGTTCCACGAGCAGTACTTC. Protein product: CASSPTGFHEQYF.

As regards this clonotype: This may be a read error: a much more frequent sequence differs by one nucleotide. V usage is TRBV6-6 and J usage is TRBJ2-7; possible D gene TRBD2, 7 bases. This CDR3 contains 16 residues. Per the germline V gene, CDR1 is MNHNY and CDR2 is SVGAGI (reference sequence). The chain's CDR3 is CAGSYSRGGGSYEQYF. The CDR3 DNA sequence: TGTGCCGGCAGTTACTCGAGAGGGGGAGGGTCCTACGAGCAGTACTTC.